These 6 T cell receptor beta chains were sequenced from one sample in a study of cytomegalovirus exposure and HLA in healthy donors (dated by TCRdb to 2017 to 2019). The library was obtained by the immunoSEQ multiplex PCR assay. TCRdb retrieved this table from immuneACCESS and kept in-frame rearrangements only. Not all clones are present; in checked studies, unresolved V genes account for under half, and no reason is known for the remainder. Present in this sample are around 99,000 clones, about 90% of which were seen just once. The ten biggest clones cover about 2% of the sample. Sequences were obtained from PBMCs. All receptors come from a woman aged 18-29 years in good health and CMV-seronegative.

The CDR3 sequence is CASSIAPGGGHEQYF. CDR3 DNA sequence: TGTGCCAGTAGTATAGCACCGGGAGGGGGGCACGAGCAGTACTTC. This chain links TRBV19 with TRBJ2-7; 8 bases fit TRBD2. This CDR3 is built from 15 residues. J lost 5 bases, V lost 1 base, and 7 bases had no gene match. Germline V CDR1 and CDR2: LNHDA, SQIVND (reference sequence).

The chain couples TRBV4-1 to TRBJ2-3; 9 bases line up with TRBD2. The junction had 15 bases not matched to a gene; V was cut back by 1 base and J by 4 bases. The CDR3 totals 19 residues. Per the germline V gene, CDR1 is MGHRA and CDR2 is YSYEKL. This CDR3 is CASSQVARGGRKQPDTQYF. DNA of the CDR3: TGCGCCAGCAGCCAAGTAGCGCGGGGGGGGAGGAAGCAGCCAGATACGCAGTATTTT.

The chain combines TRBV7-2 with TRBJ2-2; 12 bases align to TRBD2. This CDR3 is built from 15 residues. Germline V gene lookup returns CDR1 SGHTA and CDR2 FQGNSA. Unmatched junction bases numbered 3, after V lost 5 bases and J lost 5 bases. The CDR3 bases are TGTGCCAGCAGCCAACTAGCGGGAGGTACCGGGGAGCTGTTTTTT. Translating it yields CASSQLAGGTGELFF.

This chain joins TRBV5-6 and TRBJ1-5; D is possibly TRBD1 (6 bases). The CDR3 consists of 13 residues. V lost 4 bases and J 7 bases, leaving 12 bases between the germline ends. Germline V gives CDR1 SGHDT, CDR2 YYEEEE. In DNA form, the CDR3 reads TGTGCCAGCAGCCGAGGGGGAGGGCAGCCCCAGCATTTT. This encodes CASSRGGGQPQHF.

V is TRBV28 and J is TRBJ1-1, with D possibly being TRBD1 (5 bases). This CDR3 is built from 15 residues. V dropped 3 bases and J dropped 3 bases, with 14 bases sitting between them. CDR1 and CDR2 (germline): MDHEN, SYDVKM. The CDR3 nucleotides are TGTGCCAGCAGTTTTGGGACTCCGAAGGACACTGAAGCTTTCTTT. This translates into CASSFGTPKDTEAFF.

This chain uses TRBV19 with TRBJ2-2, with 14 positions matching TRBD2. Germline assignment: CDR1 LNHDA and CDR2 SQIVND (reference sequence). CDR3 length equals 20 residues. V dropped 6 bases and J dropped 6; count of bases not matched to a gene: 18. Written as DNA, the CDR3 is TGTGCCAGTAGCCGCAACCCCGGGACTAGCGGGAGTGGTTGGTCCGGGGAGCTGTTTTTT. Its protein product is CASSRNPGTSGSGWSGELFF.